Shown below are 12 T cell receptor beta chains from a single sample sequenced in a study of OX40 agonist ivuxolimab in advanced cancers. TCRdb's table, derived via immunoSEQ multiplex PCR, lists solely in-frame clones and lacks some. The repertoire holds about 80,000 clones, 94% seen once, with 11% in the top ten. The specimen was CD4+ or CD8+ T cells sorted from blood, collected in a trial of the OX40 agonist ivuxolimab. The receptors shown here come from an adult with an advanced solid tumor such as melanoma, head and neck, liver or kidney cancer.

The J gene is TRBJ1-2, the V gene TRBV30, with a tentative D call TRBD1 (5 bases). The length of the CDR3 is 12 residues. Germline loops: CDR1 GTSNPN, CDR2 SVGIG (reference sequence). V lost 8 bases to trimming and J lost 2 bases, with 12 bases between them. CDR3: CAGRTPNYGYTF. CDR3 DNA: TGTGCCGGAAGGACACCGAACTATGGCTACACCTTC.

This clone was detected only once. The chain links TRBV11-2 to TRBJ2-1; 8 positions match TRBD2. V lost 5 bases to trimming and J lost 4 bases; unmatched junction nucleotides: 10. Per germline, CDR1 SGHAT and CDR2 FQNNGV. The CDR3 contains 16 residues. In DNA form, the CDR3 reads TGTGCCAGCAGCCCACCGGGACTAGGCCAATACAATGAGCAGTTCTTC. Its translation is CASSPPGLGQYNEQFF.

CDR3 in DNA: TGTGCCAGCAGTGGAGTGGGGACATCTAACTATGGCTACACCTTC. Protein product: CASSGVGTSNYGYTF. V gene TRBV9 combines with J gene TRBJ1-2, with D perhaps matching TRBD1 (6 bases). Germline V lookup: CDR1 SGDLS, CDR2 YYNGEE. Deletions cut 5 bases from V and 0 bases from J, with 14 bases between. The CDR3 has 15 amino acids.

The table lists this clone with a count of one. Written as DNA, the CDR3 is TGTGCCAGCAGCGTAGGAGCGGGACGCACAGATACGCAGTATTTT. This encodes CASSVGAGRTDTQYF. V usage is TRBV9 and J usage is TRBJ2-3, with 7 bases aligning to TRBD2. This CDR3 is 15 amino acids long. V shed 0 bases and J 1 base; nucleotides not matched to a gene: 2. CDR1 and CDR2 from the germline V gene are SGDLS and YYNGEE.

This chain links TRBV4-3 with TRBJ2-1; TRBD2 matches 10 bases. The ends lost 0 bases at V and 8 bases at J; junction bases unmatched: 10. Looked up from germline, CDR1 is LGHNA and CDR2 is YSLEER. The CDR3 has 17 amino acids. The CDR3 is CASSQDLASGSLHEQFF. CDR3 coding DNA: TGCGCCAGCAGCCAAGATTTGGCTAGCGGGAGTCTGCATGAGCAGTTCTTC.

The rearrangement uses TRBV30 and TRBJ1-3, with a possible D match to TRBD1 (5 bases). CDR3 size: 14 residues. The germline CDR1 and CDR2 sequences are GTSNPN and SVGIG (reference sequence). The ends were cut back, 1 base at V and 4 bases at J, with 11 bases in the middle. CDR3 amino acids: CAWSGGDAGNTIYF. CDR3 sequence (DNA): TGTGCCTGGAGTGGAGGGGACGCAGGAAACACCATATATTTT.

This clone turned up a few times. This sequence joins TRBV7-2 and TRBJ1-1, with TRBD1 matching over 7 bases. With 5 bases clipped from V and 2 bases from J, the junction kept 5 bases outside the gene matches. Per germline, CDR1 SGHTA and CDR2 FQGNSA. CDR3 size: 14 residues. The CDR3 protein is CASSPTGDNTEAFF. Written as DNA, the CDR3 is TGTGCCAGCAGCCCAACAGGGGATAACACTGAAGCTTTCTTT.

As DNA, the CDR3 is TGTGCCAGCAGCTTCGAACTAGCGGGAGGGCCGAGGGAGCAGTACTTC. Translation: CASSFELAGGPREQYF. This chain connects TRBV7-9 to TRBJ2-7; TRBD2 matches 13 bases. With 3 bases clipped from V and 7 bases from J, the junction kept 9 bases outside the gene matches. The CDR3 has 16 residues. Germline CDR1 is SEHNR and CDR2 is FQNEAQ (reference sequence).

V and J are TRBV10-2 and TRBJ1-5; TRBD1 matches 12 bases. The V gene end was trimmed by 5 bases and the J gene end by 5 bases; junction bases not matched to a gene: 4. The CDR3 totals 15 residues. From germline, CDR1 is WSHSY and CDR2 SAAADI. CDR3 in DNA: TGCGCCAGCAGTTCGGGACAGGGGGCTGATCAGCCCCAGCATTTT. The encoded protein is CASSSGQGADQPQHF.

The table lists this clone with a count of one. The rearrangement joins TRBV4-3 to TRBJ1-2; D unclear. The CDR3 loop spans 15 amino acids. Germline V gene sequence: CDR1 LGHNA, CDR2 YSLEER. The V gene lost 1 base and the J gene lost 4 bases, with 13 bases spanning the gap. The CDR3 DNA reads TGCGCCAGCAGCCAAGCCAGAGATCATTTCTATGGCTACACCTTC. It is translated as CASSQARDHFYGYTF.

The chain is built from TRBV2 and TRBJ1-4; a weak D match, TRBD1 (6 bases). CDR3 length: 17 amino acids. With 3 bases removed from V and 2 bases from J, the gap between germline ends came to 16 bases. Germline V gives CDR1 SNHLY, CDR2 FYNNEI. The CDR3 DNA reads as TGTGCCAGCAGTGATGATTTGGGGGGCGCGACTAATGAAAAACTGTTTTTT. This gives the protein CASSDDLGGATNEKLFF.

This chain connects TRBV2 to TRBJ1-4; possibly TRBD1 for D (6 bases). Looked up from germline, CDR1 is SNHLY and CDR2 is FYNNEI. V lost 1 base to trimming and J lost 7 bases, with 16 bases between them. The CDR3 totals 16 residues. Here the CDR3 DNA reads TGTGCCAGCAGTGAAGGCGGCCAGGGACAAGGTGAAAAACTGTTTTTT. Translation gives CASSEGGQGQGEKLFF.